The 2 T cell receptor beta chains reported below all come from one sample, sequenced in a study of control samples from healthy donors and cancer patients. Here immunoSEQ multiplex PCR was the method, and the copy in TCRdb shows in-frame clones only, minus some. Of some 130,000 clones in the sample, roughly 90% were seen once. The source material was blood. These receptors originate from a man aged 30 to 45 in good health.

The CDR3 protein is CASSIGQGQRKLFF. For the CDR3, the DNA is TGTGCCAGTAGTATAGGTCAGGGACAGCGAAAACTGTTTTTT. V gene TRBV19 combines with J gene TRBJ1-4; 7 bases agree with TRBD1. The ends lost 1 base at V and 10 bases at J; junction bases unmatched: 6. CDR3 size: 14 residues. The germline CDR1 and CDR2 sequences are LNHDA and SQIVND (reference sequence).

The chain employs TRBV27 and TRBJ1-5, with TRBD1 matching over 7 bases. The CDR3 consists of 15 residues. In germline, CDR1 is MNHEY, CDR2 SMNVEV (reference sequence). After removal of 3 bases from V and 0 bases from J, the junction contained 2 bases not matched to a gene. CDR3 sequence reads: CASSLGQNSNQPQHF. Here the CDR3 DNA reads TGTGCCAGCAGTTTGGGACAGAATAGCAATCAGCCCCAGCATTTT.